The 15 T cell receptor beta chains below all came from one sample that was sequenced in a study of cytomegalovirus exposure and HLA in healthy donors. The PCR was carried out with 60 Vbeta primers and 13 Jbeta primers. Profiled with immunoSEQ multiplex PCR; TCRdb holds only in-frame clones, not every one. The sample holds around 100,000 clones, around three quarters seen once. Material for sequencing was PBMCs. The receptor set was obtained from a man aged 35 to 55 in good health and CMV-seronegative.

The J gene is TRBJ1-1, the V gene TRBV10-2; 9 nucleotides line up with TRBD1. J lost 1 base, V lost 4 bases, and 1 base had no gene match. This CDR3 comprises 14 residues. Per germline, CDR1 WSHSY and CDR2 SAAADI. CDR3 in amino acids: CASSVGQGNTEAFF. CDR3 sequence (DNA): TGCGCCAGCAGTGTGGGACAGGGGAACACTGAAGCTTTCTTT.

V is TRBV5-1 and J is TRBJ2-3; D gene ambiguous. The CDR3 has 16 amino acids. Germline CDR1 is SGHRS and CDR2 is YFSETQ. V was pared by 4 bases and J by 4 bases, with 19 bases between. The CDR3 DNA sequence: TGCGCCAGCAGCGCTTCGACTGATCACACTGCAGATACGCAGTATTTT. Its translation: CASSASTDHTADTQYF.

CDR3 protein: CASRRTGSSYEQYF. In DNA form, the CDR3 reads TGTGCCAGCAGGAGGACAGGGAGCTCCTACGAGCAGTACTTC. The chain carries TRBV6-5 and TRBJ2-7, with 8 bases identical to TRBD1. Germline CDR1 and CDR2: MNHEY and SVGAGI. This CDR3 contains 14 residues. V trimming: 6 bases; J trimming: 0 bases; junction bases outside the gene matches: 4.

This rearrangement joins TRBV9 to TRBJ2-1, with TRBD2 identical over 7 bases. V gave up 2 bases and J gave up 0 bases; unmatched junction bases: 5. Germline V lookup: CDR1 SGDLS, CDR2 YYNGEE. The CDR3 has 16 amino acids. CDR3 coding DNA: TGTGCCAGCAGCGTTTCAGCGGGGAGCTCCTACAATGAGCAGTTCTTC. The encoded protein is CASSVSAGSSYNEQFF. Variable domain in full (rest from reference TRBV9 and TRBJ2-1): DSGVTQTPKHLITATGQRVTLRCSPRSGDLSVYWYQQSLDQGLQFLIQYYNGEERAKGNILERFSAQQFPDLHSELNLSSLELGDSALYFCASSVSAGSSYNEQFFGPGTRLTVL.

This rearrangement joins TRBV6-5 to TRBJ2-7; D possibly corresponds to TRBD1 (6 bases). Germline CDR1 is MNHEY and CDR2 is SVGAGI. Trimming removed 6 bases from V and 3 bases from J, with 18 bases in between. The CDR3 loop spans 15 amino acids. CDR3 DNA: TGTGCCAGCAGCCACGGGACACCTAGGTTCTACGAGCAGTACTTC. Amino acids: CASSHGTPRFYEQYF.

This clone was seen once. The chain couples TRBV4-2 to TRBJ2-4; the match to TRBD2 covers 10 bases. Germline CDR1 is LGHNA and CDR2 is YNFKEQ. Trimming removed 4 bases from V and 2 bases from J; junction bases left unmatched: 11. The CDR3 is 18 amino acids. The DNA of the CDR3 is TGTGCCAGCAGCCTACCTAGCGGGGGTGAATCGACCAAAAACATTCAGTACTTC. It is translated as CASSLPSGGESTKNIQYF.

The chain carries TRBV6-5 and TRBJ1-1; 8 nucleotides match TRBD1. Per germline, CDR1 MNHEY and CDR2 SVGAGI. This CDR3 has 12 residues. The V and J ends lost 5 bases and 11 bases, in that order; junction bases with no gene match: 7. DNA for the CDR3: TGTGCCAGCAGTCCGCCGGACAGGGCGGCTTTCTTT. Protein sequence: CASSPPDRAAFF.

The CDR3 nucleotides read TGTGCCAGCAGCCCTTGGGGCAGGGCAGGTTCACCCCTCCACTTT. Amino acids: CASSPWGRAGSPLHF. The chain combines TRBV11-2 with TRBJ1-6; a weak D match, TRBD1 (5 bases). V lost 5 bases and J lost 9, with 17 bases in between. The CDR3 has 15 amino acids. The germline gives CDR1 SGHAT, CDR2 FQNNGV.

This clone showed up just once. CDR3 residues: CATKMLGPAYNEQFF. The CDR3 DNA sequence: TGTGCCACCAAAATGTTGGGGCCGGCCTACAATGAGCAGTTCTTC. The V call is TRBV15, the J call TRBJ2-1, with D perhaps matching TRBD1 (5 bases). Trimming stripped 7 bases from V and 2 bases from J, with 15 bases between. The CDR3 loop spans 15 amino acids. The germline V gene has CDR1 LNHNV and CDR2 YYDKDF (reference sequence). Complete variable domain (other parts from reference TRBV15 and TRBJ2-1): DAMVIQNPRYQVTQFGKPVTLSCSQTLNHNVMYWYQQKSSQAPKLLFHYYDKDFNNEADTPDNFQSRRPNTSFCFLDIRSPGLGDTAMYLCATKMLGPAYNEQFFGPGTRLTVL.

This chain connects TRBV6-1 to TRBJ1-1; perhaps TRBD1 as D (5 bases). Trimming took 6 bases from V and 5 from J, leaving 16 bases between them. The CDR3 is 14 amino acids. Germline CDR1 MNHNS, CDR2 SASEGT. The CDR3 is CASSRGGLGTEAFF. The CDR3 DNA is TGTGCCAGCAGCCGCGGGGGATTGGGAACTGAAGCTTTCTTT.

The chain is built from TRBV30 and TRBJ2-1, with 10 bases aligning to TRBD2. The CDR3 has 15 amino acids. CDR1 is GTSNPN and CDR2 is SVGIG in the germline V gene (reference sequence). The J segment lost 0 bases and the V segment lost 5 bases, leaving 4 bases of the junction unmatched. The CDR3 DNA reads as TGTGCCTGGCAGCGGGGGGGGAGCTCCTACAATGAGCAGTTCTTC. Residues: CAWQRGGSSYNEQFF.

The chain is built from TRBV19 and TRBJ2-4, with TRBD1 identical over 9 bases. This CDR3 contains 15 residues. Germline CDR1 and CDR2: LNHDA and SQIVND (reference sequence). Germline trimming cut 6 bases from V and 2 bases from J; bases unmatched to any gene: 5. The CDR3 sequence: CASSTTGGSKNIQYF. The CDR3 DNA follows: TGTGCCAGTAGCACAACAGGGGGCTCCAAAAACATTCAGTACTTC.

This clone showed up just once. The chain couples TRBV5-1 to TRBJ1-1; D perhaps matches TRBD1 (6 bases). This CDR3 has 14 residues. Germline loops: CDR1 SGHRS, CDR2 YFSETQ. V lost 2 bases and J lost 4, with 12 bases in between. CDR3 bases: TGCGCCAGCAGCTTAAATACAGGGAGCACTGAAGCTTTCTTT. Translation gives CASSLNTGSTEAFF.

In nucleotides, the CDR3 is TGTGCCAGCAGCCCCAGGGCCGTCGGCACCGTGGCGAACACTGAAGCTTTCTTT. Protein: CASSPRAVGTVANTEAFF. The chain is built from TRBV7-6 and TRBJ1-1, with D possibly TRBD1 on 5 matching bases. This CDR3 comprises 18 residues. The V end lost 5 bases, the J end lost 1 base, and 23 bases lay between the germline ends. Germline V gives CDR1 SGHVS, CDR2 FNYEAQ.

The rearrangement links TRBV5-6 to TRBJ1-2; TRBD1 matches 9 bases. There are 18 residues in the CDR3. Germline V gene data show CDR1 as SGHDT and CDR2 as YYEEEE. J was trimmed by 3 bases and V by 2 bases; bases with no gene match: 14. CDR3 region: CASSFYRGRPGLYYGYTF. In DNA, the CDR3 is TGTGCCAGCAGCTTCTACAGGGGGCGCCCGGGATTGTACTATGGCTACACCTTC.